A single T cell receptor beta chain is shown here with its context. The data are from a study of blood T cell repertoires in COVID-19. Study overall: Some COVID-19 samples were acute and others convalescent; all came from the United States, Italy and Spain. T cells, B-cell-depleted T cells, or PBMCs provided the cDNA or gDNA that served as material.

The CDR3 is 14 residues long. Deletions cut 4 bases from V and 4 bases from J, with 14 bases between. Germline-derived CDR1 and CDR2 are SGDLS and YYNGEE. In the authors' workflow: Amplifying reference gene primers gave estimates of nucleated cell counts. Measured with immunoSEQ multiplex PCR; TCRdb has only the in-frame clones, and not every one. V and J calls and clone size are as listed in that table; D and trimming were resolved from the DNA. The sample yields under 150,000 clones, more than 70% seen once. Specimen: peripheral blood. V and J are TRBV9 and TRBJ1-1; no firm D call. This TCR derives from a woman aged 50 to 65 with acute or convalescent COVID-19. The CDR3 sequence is CASSLTPAGTEAFF. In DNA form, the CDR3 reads TGTGCCAGCAGCCTTACCCCGGCAGGCACTGAAGCTTTCTTT. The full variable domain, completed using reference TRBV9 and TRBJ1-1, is DSGVTQTPKHLITATGQRVTLRCSPRSGDLSVYWYQQSLDQGLQFLIQYYNGEERAKGNILERFSAQQFPDLHSELNLSSLELGDSALYFCASSLTPAGTEAFFGQGTRLTVV.